These T cell receptor beta chains were read from a single sample in a study of T cells in Graves' hyperthyroidism and ophthalmopathy. Using its own MiXCR run on the multiplex PCR reads, TCRdb lists one record per CDR3 protein. The sample holds roughly 710,000 distinct CDR3 sequences, roughly a third seen once. The sequencing input was blood. Receptor source: a woman between 40 and 55 years old with Graves' hyperthyroidism. Both conserved end residues are part of each CDR3. The order of the fields is V gene, CDR3 length, D gene, clone size, J gene, CDR3 DNA, CDR3 protein. The D gene is left open where the match is weak. Clone size is given for some rows only: seen once, a few or many times, or a class if the clone is expanded.

v_gene: TRBV7-9; len: 13; d_gene: NA; abundance: NA; j_gene: TRBJ1-2; CDR3nt: TGTGCCAGCAGCCAGTACTGGGATCATGGCTACACCTTC; CDR3aa: CASSQYWDHGYTF
v_gene: TRBV2; len: 16; d_gene: NA; abundance: once; j_gene: TRBJ2-5; CDR3nt: TGTGCCAGCAGTGAATTCTTCCTGGGCCGCCCGGGGACCCAGTACTTC; CDR3aa: CASSEFFLGRPGTQYF
v_gene: TRBV7-9; len: 13; d_gene: NA; abundance: many; j_gene: TRBJ2-7; CDR3nt: TGTGCCAGCAGCTCCGCCCGCTCCTACGAGCAGTACTTC; CDR3aa: CASSSARSYEQYF
v_gene: TRBV20-1; len: 15; d_gene: TRBD2; abundance: NA; j_gene: TRBJ2-1; CDR3nt: TGCAGTGCCGACCGGTCGAGGGAGGGCGAGGATGAGCAGTTCTTC; CDR3aa: CSADRSREGEDEQFF
v_gene: TRBV2; len: 15; d_gene: TRBD1; abundance: few; j_gene: TRBJ1-1; CDR3nt: TGTGCCAGCAGAGGGACAGCATTTATCGACACTGAAGCTTTCTTT; CDR3aa: CASRGTAFIDTEAFF
v_gene: TRBV7-9; len: 17; d_gene: NA; abundance: few; j_gene: TRBJ2-6; CDR3nt: TGTGCCAGCAGTCCGACAGTCCCTGGCTTTGGGGCCAACGTCCTGACTTTC; CDR3aa: CASSPTVPGFGANVLTF
v_gene: TRBV29-1; len: 12; d_gene: NA; abundance: NA; j_gene: TRBJ1-1; CDR3nt: TGCAGCGTTGAAGGCGGAGATTTCTGGGCTTTCTTT; CDR3aa: CSVEGGDFWAFF
v_gene: TRBV7-2; len: 16; d_gene: TRBD1; abundance: many; j_gene: TRBJ1-6; CDR3nt: TGTGCCAGCAGCTCCCGTGATGACAGGGGCGGTTCACCCCTCCACTTT; CDR3aa: CASSSRDDRGGSPLHF
v_gene: TRBV6-5; len: 12; d_gene: NA; abundance: NA; j_gene: TRBJ1-2; CDR3nt: TGTGCCAGCCACCCGGGGTTCTATGGCTACACCTTC; CDR3aa: CASHPGFYGYTF
v_gene: TRBV10-3; len: 12; d_gene: NA; abundance: NA; j_gene: TRBJ1-2; CDR3nt: TGTGCCAGCATGAGGGGGGGCTATGGCTACACCTTC; CDR3aa: CASMRGGYGYTF
v_gene: TRBV25-1; len: 14; d_gene: NA; abundance: NA; j_gene: TRBJ2-7; CDR3nt: TGTGCCAGCAGTCTGGGCGTCGGGGCAGGGGAGCAGTACTTC; CDR3aa: CASSLGVGAGEQYF
v_gene: TRBV5-6; len: 15; d_gene: NA; abundance: NA; j_gene: TRBJ1-3; CDR3nt: TGTGCCAGCAGCTCTATTGGGAACTCTGGAAACACCATATATTTT; CDR3aa: CASSSIGNSGNTIYF
v_gene: TRBV24-1; len: 14; d_gene: TRBD1; abundance: NA; j_gene: TRBJ1-5; CDR3nt: TGTGCCACCAGTGATCGGGACAGGGGGCATCCCCAGCATTTT; CDR3aa: CATSDRDRGHPQHF
v_gene: TRBV20-1; len: 13; d_gene: NA; abundance: NA; j_gene: TRBJ1-5; CDR3nt: TGCAGTGCTACGGACAGTTCAGATCAGCCCCAGCATTTT; CDR3aa: CSATDSSDQPQHF
v_gene: TRBV5-1; len: 16; d_gene: TRBD1; abundance: many; j_gene: TRBJ1-6; CDR3nt: TGCGCCAGCAGCCCCGCGCGGACAGGAGGGAATTCACCCCTCCACTTT; CDR3aa: CASSPARTGGNSPLHF
v_gene: TRBV24-1; len: 17; d_gene: NA; abundance: NA; j_gene: TRBJ2-3; CDR3nt: TGTGCCACCAGTGATCCGGGACTCCTTTCTGGAGGGGATACGCAGTATTTT; CDR3aa: CATSDPGLLSGGDTQYF
v_gene: TRBV20-1; len: 13; d_gene: TRBD2; abundance: NA; j_gene: TRBJ2-3; CDR3nt: TGCAGTGTACTAGCGGGGGACACAGATACGCAGTATTTT; CDR3aa: CSVLAGDTDTQYF
v_gene: TRBV7-8; len: 16; d_gene: NA; abundance: NA; j_gene: TRBJ1-2; CDR3nt: TGTGCCAGCAGCTTAGCGCGGGGGGCGCTAGGCTATGGCCACACCTTC; CDR3aa: CASSLARGALGYGHTF
v_gene: TRBV6-6; len: 15; d_gene: NA; abundance: many; j_gene: TRBJ2-6; CDR3nt: TGTGCCAGCAGTTGGGGCGACTCTGGGGCCAACGTCCTGACTTTC; CDR3aa: CASSWGDSGANVLTF
v_gene: TRBV7-2; len: 14; d_gene: TRBD2; abundance: many; j_gene: TRBJ2-7; CDR3nt: TGTGCCAGCAGCATAGCGGGGAGCTCCTACGAGCAGTACTTC; CDR3aa: CASSIAGSSYEQYF
v_gene: TRBV5-1; len: 17; d_gene: NA; abundance: few; j_gene: TRBJ2-5; CDR3nt: TGCGCCAGCAGCTTGCATCCCCAGGGGAGGGCGGGAGAGACCCAGTACTTC; CDR3aa: CASSLHPQGRAGETQYF
v_gene: TRBV7-9; len: 13; d_gene: NA; abundance: many; j_gene: TRBJ2-7; CDR3nt: TGTGCCAGCAGCTCCCCACAGTCCTACGAGCAGTACTTC; CDR3aa: CASSSPQSYEQYF
v_gene: TRBV6-9; len: 12; d_gene: TRBD1; abundance: few; j_gene: TRBJ1-6; CDR3nt: TGTGCCTCTCGACAGGGGCATTCACCCCTCCACTTT; CDR3aa: CASRQGHSPLHF
v_gene: TRBV29-1; len: 16; d_gene: TRBD1; abundance: many; j_gene: TRBJ1-1; CDR3nt: TGCAGCGCCACGGCCGGGGGGACAGGGAGAAGAACTGAAGCTTTCTTT; CDR3aa: CSATAGGTGRRTEAFF
v_gene: TRBV7-2; len: 15; d_gene: NA; abundance: many; j_gene: TRBJ1-3; CDR3nt: TGTGCCAGCAGCTTAACGCTTTCCTCTGGAAACACCATATATTTT; CDR3aa: CASSLTLSSGNTIYF
v_gene: TRBV12-3/TRBV12-4; len: 14; d_gene: NA; abundance: NA; j_gene: TRBJ1-1; CDR3nt: TGTGCCAGCACCCTGGGCGCGGTACGGGATGAAGCTTTCTTT; CDR3aa: CASTLGAVRDEAFF
v_gene: TRBV6-6; len: 17; d_gene: NA; abundance: few; j_gene: TRBJ1-6; CDR3nt: TGTGCTAGCAGTGAGTCCTCAAGTAACAGCCGCCAATCACCCCTCCACTTT; CDR3aa: CASSESSSNSRQSPLHF
v_gene: TRBV5-1; len: 15; d_gene: NA; abundance: few; j_gene: TRBJ2-7; CDR3nt: TGCGCCAGCAGCGCCGTACCCCCGAACTCCTACGAGCAGTACTTC; CDR3aa: CASSAVPPNSYEQYF
v_gene: TRBV6-5; len: 15; d_gene: TRBD1; abundance: few; j_gene: TRBJ2-5; CDR3nt: TGTGCCAGCAAAATCATAGGACAGGGCTGGGAGACCCAGTACTTC; CDR3aa: CASKIIGQGWETQYF
v_gene: TRBV7-8; len: 13; d_gene: TRBD2; abundance: many; j_gene: TRBJ2-5; CDR3nt: TGTGCGACGGGCGGGAGGGCCGGAAAGACCCAGTACTTC; CDR3aa: CATGGRAGKTQYF
v_gene: TRBV7-9; len: 15; d_gene: NA; abundance: NA; j_gene: TRBJ1-1; CDR3nt: TGCGCCAGCAGCCAAGATACAGGGATTAACACTGAAGCTTTCTTT; CDR3aa: CASSQDTGINTEAFF
v_gene: TRBV29-1; len: 15; d_gene: NA; abundance: NA; j_gene: TRBJ1-3; CDR3nt: TGCAGCGCCCGCGGAGCCGGGAGTTCTGGAAACACCATATATTTT; CDR3aa: CSARGAGSSGNTIYF
v_gene: TRBV19; len: 13; d_gene: NA; abundance: NA; j_gene: TRBJ2-3; CDR3nt: TGTGCCAGTACCGTTGGCGGCGCAGATACGCAGTATTTT; CDR3aa: CASTVGGADTQYF
v_gene: TRBV28; len: 14; d_gene: TRBD1; abundance: NA; j_gene: TRBJ1-1; CDR3nt: TGTGCCAGCAGCCCGGGACAGGGGTTGTCTGAAGCTTTCTTT; CDR3aa: CASSPGQGLSEAFF
v_gene: TRBV7-2; len: 18; d_gene: NA; abundance: NA; j_gene: TRBJ2-6; CDR3nt: TGTGCCAGCAGCTTAACCGGGACATACTTCCCTGGGGCCAACGTCCTGACTTTC; CDR3aa: CASSLTGTYFPGANVLTF
v_gene: TRBV27; len: 14; d_gene: NA; abundance: NA; j_gene: TRBJ1-6; CDR3nt: TGTGCCAGCAGTTTTTCGGCCTATAATTCACCCCTCCACTTT; CDR3aa: CASSFSAYNSPLHF
v_gene: TRBV15; len: 15; d_gene: NA; abundance: NA; j_gene: TRBJ2-1; CDR3nt: TGTGCCACCAGCAGAGATCCAGCGTCAAACAATGAGCAGTTCTTC; CDR3aa: CATSRDPASNNEQFF
v_gene: TRBV29-1; len: 15; d_gene: TRBD1; abundance: few; j_gene: TRBJ1-3; CDR3nt: TGCAGCGTTCCGGACAGGGGGCCCTCTGGAAACACCATATATTTT; CDR3aa: CSVPDRGPSGNTIYF
v_gene: TRBV6-6; len: 16; d_gene: NA; abundance: few; j_gene: TRBJ1-3; CDR3nt: TGTGCCAGCAGTCCCAAGAGTCGCTACTCTGGAAACACCATATATTTT; CDR3aa: CASSPKSRYSGNTIYF
v_gene: TRBV4-2; len: 13; d_gene: NA; abundance: NA; j_gene: TRBJ1-1; CDR3nt: TGTGCCAGCAGCCAAGAACGGGAACGTGAAGCTTTCTTT; CDR3aa: CASSQEREREAFF
v_gene: TRBV5-1; len: 17; d_gene: NA; abundance: NA; j_gene: TRBJ1-2; CDR3nt: TGCGCCAGCAGCTTGGAAGGGTTGGTCAGCATGGTCTATGGCTACACCTTC; CDR3aa: CASSLEGLVSMVYGYTF
v_gene: TRBV7-9; len: 12; d_gene: NA; abundance: many; j_gene: TRBJ2-7; CDR3nt: TGTGCCAGCAGCTCGACAAGCTACGAGCAGTACTTC; CDR3aa: CASSSTSYEQYF
v_gene: TRBV7-9; len: 13; d_gene: NA; abundance: many; j_gene: TRBJ2-7; CDR3nt: TGTGCCAGCAGCCGCGCTGATAACTACGAGCAGTACTTC; CDR3aa: CASSRADNYEQYF
v_gene: TRBV15; len: 16; d_gene: TRBD2; abundance: NA; j_gene: TRBJ2-1; CDR3nt: TGTGCCACCAGCCGGAGTGGACTAGCGGGGGGCAATGAGCAGTTCTTC; CDR3aa: CATSRSGLAGGNEQFF
v_gene: TRBV20-1; len: 14; d_gene: TRBD2; abundance: NA; j_gene: TRBJ2-5; CDR3nt: TGCAGTGCTAGGGGACTAGCGGGAGAAGAGACCCAGTACTTC; CDR3aa: CSARGLAGEETQYF
v_gene: TRBV6-5; len: 13; d_gene: NA; abundance: few; j_gene: TRBJ1-2; CDR3nt: TGTGCCAGCAGCCCTACAGGGTTTCTTGGCTACACCTTC; CDR3aa: CASSPTGFLGYTF
v_gene: TRBV3-1; len: 14; d_gene: NA; abundance: NA; j_gene: TRBJ1-1; CDR3nt: TGTGCCAGCAGGATAGGGACGGGGCACACTGAAGCTTTCTTT; CDR3aa: CASRIGTGHTEAFF
v_gene: TRBV7-2; len: 15; d_gene: NA; abundance: many; j_gene: TRBJ1-2; CDR3nt: TGTGCCAGCAGCTCTCCCACGTCGAAAGCACGGGGCTACACCTTC; CDR3aa: CASSSPTSKARGYTF
v_gene: TRBV7-9; len: 16; d_gene: NA; abundance: NA; j_gene: TRBJ1-1; CDR3nt: TGTGCCAGCAGCTTCCGGCCGGACAGATTGAACACTGAAGCTTTCTTT; CDR3aa: CASSFRPDRLNTEAFF
v_gene: TRBV19; len: 16; d_gene: NA; abundance: NA; j_gene: TRBJ2-6; CDR3nt: TGTGCCAGTACCGGGCGTCCGAACTCTGGGGCCAACGTCCTGACTTTC; CDR3aa: CASTGRPNSGANVLTF
v_gene: TRBV5-1; len: 14; d_gene: TRBD2; abundance: NA; j_gene: TRBJ2-5; CDR3nt: TGCGCCAGCAGCTTTGCGGCGGGAGAAGAGACCCAGTACTTC; CDR3aa: CASSFAAGEETQYF
v_gene: TRBV10-1; len: 13; d_gene: NA; abundance: few; j_gene: TRBJ2-7; CDR3nt: TGCGCCAGCAGTGTCCGGGCCGACTCGGAGCAGTACTTC; CDR3aa: CASSVRADSEQYF
v_gene: TRBV2; len: 16; d_gene: NA; abundance: NA; j_gene: TRBJ1-4; CDR3nt: TGTGCCAGCTTCGGACAGCCCCAAAGGTTTGAAGAAAAACTGTTTTTT; CDR3aa: CASFGQPQRFEEKLFF